This T cell receptor beta chain is drawn from a study of blood T cell repertoires in COVID-19. Profiled with immunoSEQ multiplex PCR; TCRdb holds only in-frame clones, not every one. There are some 190,000 clones in the sample; 88% occur only once, and 1.5% lies in the top ten. Germline CDR1 is MGHDK and CDR2 is SYGVNS. The V and J ends lost 6 bases and 2 bases respectively, with 17 bases between them. The CDR3 is made up of 15 amino acids. This sequence originates from a man younger than 30 with active or convalescent COVID-19. The chain recombines TRBV25-1 with TRBJ2-7; maybe TRBD1 (5 bases). The sequencing sample was made of peripheral blood. The CDR3 DNA reads TGTGCCAGCAGCCCAACAGGAGCCCTTACCTACGAGCAGTACTTC. It encodes CASSPTGALTYEQYF.